This paragraph covers one TCR beta chain sequence. The data were taken from a study of blood T cell repertoires in COVID-19. Study information: Both acute and convalescent COVID-19 samples were obtained from the United States, Italy and Spain. The analysed material was cDNA or gDNA that came from T cells, B-cell-depleted T cells, or PBMCs.

Trimming took 6 bases from V and 4 from J, leaving 19 bases between them. Germline V gene lookup returns CDR1 MDHEN and CDR2 SYDVKM. This CDR3 has 15 residues. As processed by the authors: Researchers report that nucleated cell counts were estimated from reference gene primer amplification. Using immunoSEQ multiplex PCR, the repertoire was profiled, and TCRdb retains in-frame clones only, with some absent. That table supplies the V and J calls and clone size; D and trimming were determined from the DNA. The table shows under 350,000 clones, with around 87% occurring only once. The sequence was obtained from a man between 65 and 85 years old with acute or convalescent COVID-19. The chain carries TRBV28 and TRBJ2-7; D is perhaps TRBD2 (5 bases). What was sequenced was peripheral blood. This chain's CDR3 is CASSPRLLVAYEQYF. CDR3 DNA: TGTGCCAGCAGCCCACGCTTACTAGTTGCGTACGAGCAGTACTTC.